The T cell receptor beta chain under discussion was sequenced for a study of T cells after yellow fever vaccination. This clonotype was picked up many times. Synthesis of TCR cDNA relied on 5'RACE template switching, which attached a universal primer site and UMIs. TCRdb re-called the 5' RACE reads through MiXCR, storing one row per CDR3 protein. The sample holds under 600,000 distinct CDR3 sequences, approximately 12% seen once. The CDR3 extends over 11 amino acids. V was clipped by 5 bases and J by 8 bases, with 9 bases between them. Germline CDR1 MNHEY, CDR2 SVGAGI. This receptor was taken from a man aged 30 to 45 who received the YFV17D yellow fever vaccine. The V and J genes are TRBV6-5 and TRBJ1-1, with D tentatively TRBD1 (5 bases). The specimen was PBMCs, collected on the day of the yellow fever booster vaccination. The CDR3 spells CASSQGIEAFF. As DNA, the CDR3 is TGTGCCAGCAGTCAGGGTATAGAAGCTTTCTTT.